Listed here is a single T cell receptor (beta chain). Its antigen is unknown. No per-base quality is available; no much larger clone lies one base away. The trial excluded patients who had a history of autoimmune disease or were on systemic immunosuppression. In every dose cohort, peripheral blood was drawn for TCR sequencing at baseline, cycle 4 day 1, and cycle 7 day 1. The samples were drawn from a first-in-human, open-label, multicenter phase I dose-escalation trial of ivuxolimab. Adults with locally advanced or metastatic head and neck squamous cell, hepatocellular, melanoma or renal cell carcinoma were enrolled in the trial. Before TCR sequencing, CD4+ and CD8+ T cells were separately sorted from peripheral blood. The record originates from a study of OX40 agonist ivuxolimab in advanced cancers. Broadly, across the study: The costimulatory receptor OX40 (CD134) was targeted by ivuxolimab, a fully human IgG2 agonistic monoclonal antibody. Intravenous ivuxolimab was administered to patients every 2 weeks at six dose levels: 0.01, 0.1, 0.3, 1.5, 3 and 10 mg/kg. The paper reports the monotherapy dose-escalation portion (N of about 54 patients) of the phase I ivuxolimab trial. The purpose of peripheral TCRbeta sequencing was to test whether ivuxolimab changed TCR sequence diversity and led to clonal T-cell expansion. Of the 50 to 55 patients in dose escalation, around 19 had hepatocellular carcinoma, some 15 had melanoma, 9 had renal cell carcinoma and 9 had head and neck cancer. A male proportion of around 83% and a mean age of 60 years, ranging from 23 to 79, were recorded for the dose-escalation cohort. Partial responses were achieved by three dose-escalation patients, of whom one had hepatocellular carcinoma and two had cutaneous melanoma. Prior anti-PD-1, anti-PD-L1 or anti-CTLA-4 therapy was permitted, and checkpoint inhibitors had been received by roughly 42% of dose-escalation patients.

The germline ends are 21 bases apart after V is trimmed by 6 bases and J by 4 bases. As encoded in the germline V gene, CDR1 is SNHLY while CDR2 is FYNNEI. There are 16 amino acids in the CDR3, from cysteine to phenylalanine inclusive. The DNA shown is the 48-base CDR3, in frame from base 1. Genomic DNA was extracted from sorted cells for sequencing of the TCRbeta CDR3 region. The immunoSEQ Assay was used to sequence the TCRbeta CDR3 regions. TCRdb took over this immuneACCESS table, retaining in-frame rearrangements with V and J assigned. Such tables are incomplete; in checked studies, under half of the missing clones stem from an unresolved V gene, and the remainder is unexplained. In this sample the table shows roughly 79,000 clones, under 85% of which occur a single time. 0.51% of the sample is taken by the ten largest. The paper's findings and limits, for the study overall: On average, CD8+ T cells showed more expanded clones than CD4+ T cells after ivuxolimab. Low levels of normalized T-cell clonal expansion were also seen in some nonresponding patients. At doses from 0.1 to 3.0 mg/kg, clonal expansion was seen in both CD4+ and CD8+ blood T cells between baseline and week 6. Antigen specificity was not determined for the clonally expanded peripheral T cells. In partial responders in the 0.1-3.0 mg/kg groups, normalized peripheral clonal expansion was found to be among the lowest, especially among CD8+ T cells.

The input for sequencing was CD4+ or CD8+ T cells sorted from blood, taken in a trial of the OX40 agonist ivuxolimab. Recombination connected TRBV2 to TRBJ1-1; the D gene is perhaps TRBD1, from 5 matching bases. The origin of this receptor is an adult with an advanced solid tumor such as melanoma, head and neck, liver or kidney cancer. The CDR3 corresponds to CASRRDRLAPGTEAFF. At the DNA level, the sequence is TGTGCCAGCAGGCGGGACCGCTTGGCCCCGGGCACTGAAGCTTTCTTT.